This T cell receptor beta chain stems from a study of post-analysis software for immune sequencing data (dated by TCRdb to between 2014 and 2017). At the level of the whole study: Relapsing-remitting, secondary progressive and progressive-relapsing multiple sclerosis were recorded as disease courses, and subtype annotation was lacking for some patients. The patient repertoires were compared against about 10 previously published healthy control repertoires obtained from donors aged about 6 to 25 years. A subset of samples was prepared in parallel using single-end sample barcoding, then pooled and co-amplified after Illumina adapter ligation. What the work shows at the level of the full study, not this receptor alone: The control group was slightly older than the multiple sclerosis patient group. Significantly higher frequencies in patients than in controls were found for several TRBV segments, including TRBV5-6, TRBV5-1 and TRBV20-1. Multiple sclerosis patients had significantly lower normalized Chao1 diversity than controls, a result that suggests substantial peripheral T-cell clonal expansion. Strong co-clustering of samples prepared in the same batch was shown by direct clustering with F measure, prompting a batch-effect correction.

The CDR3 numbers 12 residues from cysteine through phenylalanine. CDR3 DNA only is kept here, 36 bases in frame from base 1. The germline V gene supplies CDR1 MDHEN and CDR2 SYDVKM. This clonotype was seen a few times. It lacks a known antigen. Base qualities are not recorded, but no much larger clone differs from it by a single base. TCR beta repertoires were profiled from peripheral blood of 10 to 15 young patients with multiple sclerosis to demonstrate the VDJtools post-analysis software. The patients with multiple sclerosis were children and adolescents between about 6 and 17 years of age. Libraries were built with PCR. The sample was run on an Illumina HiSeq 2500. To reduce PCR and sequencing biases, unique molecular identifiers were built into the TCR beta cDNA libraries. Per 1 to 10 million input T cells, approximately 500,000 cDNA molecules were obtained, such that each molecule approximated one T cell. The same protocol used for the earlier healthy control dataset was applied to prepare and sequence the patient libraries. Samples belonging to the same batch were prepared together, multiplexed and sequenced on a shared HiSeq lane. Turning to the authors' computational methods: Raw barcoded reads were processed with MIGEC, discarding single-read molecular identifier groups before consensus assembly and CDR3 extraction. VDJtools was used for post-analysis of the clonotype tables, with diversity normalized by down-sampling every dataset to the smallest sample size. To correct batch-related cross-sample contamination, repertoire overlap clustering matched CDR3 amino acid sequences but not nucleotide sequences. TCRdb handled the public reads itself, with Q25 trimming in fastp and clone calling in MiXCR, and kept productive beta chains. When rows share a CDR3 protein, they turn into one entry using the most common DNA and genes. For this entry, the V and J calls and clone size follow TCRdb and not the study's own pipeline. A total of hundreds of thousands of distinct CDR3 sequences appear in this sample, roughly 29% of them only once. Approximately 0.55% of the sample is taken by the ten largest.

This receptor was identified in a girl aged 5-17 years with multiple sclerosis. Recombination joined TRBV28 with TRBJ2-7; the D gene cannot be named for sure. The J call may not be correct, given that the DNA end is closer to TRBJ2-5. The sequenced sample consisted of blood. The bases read TGTGCCAGCACCCCGGACGGGGAGACCCAGTACTTC. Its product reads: CASTPDGETQYF.